This T cell receptor (beta chain) was captured in a study of blood T cell repertoires in COVID-19. This clone has just one count. Participants' reported clinical history set cohort assignment. Data came from immunoSEQ multiplex PCR; TCRdb stores just in-frame clones and leaves some out. The sample contains approximately 260,000 clones, roughly 81% of which appear only once. The CDR3 runs 15 residues. The J segment lost 4 bases and the V segment lost 2 bases, leaving 4 bases of the junction unmatched. Germline V gene lookup returns CDR1 MNHNS and CDR2 SASEGT. The specimen sequenced was PBMCs or T cells enriched from blood (not recorded which). The chain employs TRBV6-1 and TRBJ2-1; 8 nucleotides match TRBD1. The TCR was taken from a woman between 45 and 60 years old who had been exposed to COVID-19. The CDR3: CASSEYGQGYNEQFF. CDR3 coding DNA: TGTGCCAGCAGTGAATATGGACAGGGATACAATGAGCAGTTCTTC.